One TCR beta chain is described in this entry. Its antigen is unknown. Germline CDR1 and CDR2: SGHAT and FQNNGV. The ends were cut back, 8 bases at V and 2 bases at J, with 24 bases in the middle. The CDR3 totals 18 residues. From the 5' RACE reads, TCRdb called clonotypes with MiXCR, one entry per CDR3 protein. The sample carries just under 350,000 distinct CDR3 sequences, about 14% recorded once. This specimen comes from a study of CD8 T cells in ankylosing spondylitis. Study-wide results and limits: Characteristic of ankylosing spondylitis blood, it appeared, was a TCR beta motif comprising roughly 8 highly homologous variants.

Source material: blood, either unsorted or a sorted T cell fraction (not recorded which). The origin of this receptor is a male donor with ankylosing spondylitis or in good health (not recorded which). The chain links TRBV11-2 to TRBJ2-2; D is perhaps TRBD1 or TRBD2 (5 bases each). The DNA for the CDR3 is TGTGCCAGCGGCAACCGGGACCCGTTCCCATATAACACCGGGGAGCTGTTTTTT. Protein sequence: CASGNRDPFPYNTGELFF.